Listed below are T cell receptor beta chains from one sample, sequenced in a study of OX40 agonist ivuxolimab in advanced cancers. Clones were sequenced by immunoSEQ multiplex PCR, and TCRdb holds only the in-frame ones, with some missing. The sample carries approximately 84,000 clones, approximately 94% recorded once. The sequenced sample was CD4+ or CD8+ T cells sorted from blood, obtained in a trial of the OX40 agonist ivuxolimab. These receptors all stem from an adult with an advanced solid tumor such as melanoma, head and neck, liver or kidney cancer. The CDR3 runs from the conserved cysteine through the conserved F or W. D genes are given only for firm matches. A clone size is listed for some rows: how often the clone was seen (once, few, many), or a class if it is expanded.

length	V	D	J	size	DNA	CDR3
14	TRBV7-3	TRBD1	TRBJ2-2	-	TGTGCCAGCAGCAGGACAGGGAACACCGGGGAGCTGTTTTTT	CASSRTGNTGELFF
16	TRBV30	-	TRBJ2-1	-	TGTGCCTGGAGTAGGTATGGGGCAGGGGCCGGCAATGAGCAGTTCTTC	CAWSRYGAGAGNEQFF
15	TRBV5-4	-	TRBJ2-7	-	TGTGCCAGCAGCTTGGCCCCGGGTGGAACCTACGAGCAGTACTTC	CASSLAPGGTYEQYF
15	TRBV27	-	TRBJ1-2	-	TGTGCCAGCAGTTTGGGACACCAAGCTAACTATGGCTACACCTTC	CASSLGHQANYGYTF
12	TRBV28	-	TRBJ1-1	-	TGTGCCAGCTCCGGGCTAAACACTGAAGCTTTCTTT	CASSGLNTEAFF
13	TRBV5-8	TRBD2	TRBJ2-7	once	TGTGCCAGCAGCTCGGGAGGGCGGGCCGAGCAGTACTTC	CASSSGGRAEQYF
16	TRBV27	TRBD1	TRBJ1-1	once	TGTGCCAGCAGTTCTGACAGGGGGCGCATGAACACTGAAGCTTTCTTT	CASSSDRGRMNTEAFF
15	TRBV5-1	-	TRBJ1-6	-	TGCGCCAGCAGCTTGGAAGGGGGATATAATTCACCCCTCCACTTT	CASSLEGGYNSPLHF
15	TRBV11-2	-	TRBJ1-4	-	TGTGCCAGCAGCTTATATTGGCAGGGGAATGAAAAACTGTTTTTT	CASSLYWQGNEKLFF
14	TRBV9	TRBD1	TRBJ2-2	-	TGTGCCAGCGGCACAGGGGGTTGGACCGGGGAGCTGTTTTTT	CASGTGGWTGELFF
15	TRBV4-1	TRBD2	TRBJ2-5	-	TGCGCCAGCAGCCTCCGAAGGGGACTAAAAGAGACCCAGTACTTC	CASSLRRGLKETQYF
14	TRBV10-2	-	TRBJ2-4	-	TGCGCCAGCAGTGATGGTATAGCCAAAAACATTCAGTACTTC	CASSDGIAKNIQYF
14	TRBV25-1	-	TRBJ2-1	-	TGTGCCAGCAGTGATGAGTTTACCTCCAATGAGCAGTTCTTC	CASSDEFTSNEQFF
12	TRBV6-1	-	TRBJ1-2	-	TGTGCCGGCGGGTTGACCGGGAGGGGCTACACCTTC	CAGGLTGRGYTF
15	TRBV5-8	-	TRBJ1-4	-	TGTGCCAGCAGCTTGGACAGCACAACTAATGAAAAACTGTTTTTT	CASSLDSTTNEKLFF
18	TRBV27	-	TRBJ1-3	-	TGTGCCAGCAGTTTATTCTCACCGGACGGCCGCTCTGGAAACACCATATATTTT	CASSLFSPDGRSGNTIYF
16	TRBV10-1	-	TRBJ1-1	-	TGCGCCAGCAGTGAGTCGGGAGCGGGGAGTACGGATGAAGCTTTCTTT	CASSESGAGSTDEAFF
17	TRBV5-1	-	TRBJ2-1	once	TGCGCCAGCAGCTTGCGGGGATGGTCGAGCTCCTACAATGAGCAGTTCTTC	CASSLRGWSSSYNEQFF
14	TRBV27	-	TRBJ2-7	-	TGTGCCAGCGGATTAATTGGACAGTTCTACGAGCAGTACTTC	CASGLIGQFYEQYF
15	TRBV5-1	TRBD2	TRBJ2-7	-	TGCGCCAGCAGAAAGACTAGCGGATCTAGGGTCGAGCAGTACTTC	CASRKTSGSRVEQYF
16	TRBV4-1	-	TRBJ2-7	-	TGCGCCAGCAGCCAAGAGGAGCCTTCCAGGTTCCACGAGCAGTACTTC	CASSQEEPSRFHEQYF
15	TRBV5-4	TRBD1	TRBJ1-1	-	TGTGCCAGCAGCTTTCCTGGACAGGGAGACACTGAAGCTTTCTTT	CASSFPGQGDTEAFF
12	TRBV5-1	-	TRBJ2-5	-	TGCGCCAGCAGCGGAGTCCAAGAGACCCAGTACTTC	CASSGVQETQYF
13	TRBV19	-	TRBJ1-2	once	TGTGCCAGTAGTCCGACAGAAAACTATGGCTACACCTTC	CASSPTENYGYTF
13	TRBV5-1	TRBD2	TRBJ2-7	once	TGCGCCAGCAGCCCAGGCAGTAGCGGGAGAATCTACTTC	CASSPGSSGRIYF
14	TRBV9	TRBD1	TRBJ2-1	-	TGTGCCAGCAGCCTGACAGGGGACCACAATGAGCAGTTCTTC	CASSLTGDHNEQFF
17	TRBV9	-	TRBJ1-2	once	TGTGCCAGCAGCCCAGAACCCGGGACTCTGCAAGGGTATGGCTACACCTTC	CASSPEPGTLQGYGYTF
13	TRBV15	-	TRBJ1-1	once	TGTGCCACCAGCAGATCCAGGAACACTGAAGCTTTCTTT	CATSRSRNTEAFF
15	TRBV7-6	TRBD2	TRBJ2-3	-	TGTGCCAGCAGCCCCAGCGGGAGGGCCACAGATACGCAGTATTTT	CASSPSGRATDTQYF
14	TRBV11-2	-	TRBJ1-3	once	TGTGCCAGCAGCTTAACGGGTACTGGAAACACCATATATTTT	CASSLTGTGNTIYF
15	TRBV19	TRBD2	TRBJ2-1	-	TGTGCCAGTACCCCCTCGGGGCGGGGGGGCCATGAGCAGTTCTTC	CASTPSGRGGHEQFF
15	TRBV4-1	-	TRBJ2-2	-	TGCGCCAGCAGCCAAGAGGTGTCTTCCACCGGGGAGCTGTTTTTT	CASSQEVSSTGELFF
11	TRBV6-1	-	TRBJ1-1	-	TGTGCCACACGCCTAGGGGCTGAAGCTTTCTTT	CATRLGAEAFF
13	TRBV5-5	-	TRBJ2-5	-	TGTGCCAGCAGCCAAGACATAAAAGAGACCCAGTACTTC	CASSQDIKETQYF
16	TRBV6-5	TRBD2	TRBJ2-1	-	TGTGCCAGCAGTTACTCCTTAGCGGGGGGGTACAATGAGCAGTTCTTC	CASSYSLAGGYNEQFF
14	TRBV5-1	-	TRBJ1-1	-	TGCGCCAGCAGCTTGACAGGGATGGGCACTGAAGCTTTCTTT	CASSLTGMGTEAFF
15	TRBV5-4	-	TRBJ2-6	-	TGTGCCAGCAGCTTACCGGGACCTGGGGCCAACGTCCTGACTTTC	CASSLPGPGANVLTF
14	TRBV5-1	-	TRBJ2-5	-	TGCGCCAGCAGCCATATAACACCCGAAGAGACCCAGTACTTC	CASSHITPEETQYF
14	TRBV19	TRBD2	TRBJ2-1	-	TGTGCCAGTAGTAAGACTAGCGGGGGCAATGAGCAGTTCTTC	CASSKTSGGNEQFF
15	TRBV25-1	-	TRBJ1-1	-	TGTGCCAGCAGTGGATCTACAGGGATGGGGACTGAAGCTTTCTTT	CASSGSTGMGTEAFF
14	TRBV28	-	TRBJ1-5	-	TGTGCCAGCAGTTTAGGGCGATGGACGGAGCCCCAGCATTTT	CASSLGRWTEPQHF
14	TRBV9	-	TRBJ1-2	-	TGTGCCAGCAGCGTATGGGACGGTGACTATGGCTACACCTTC	CASSVWDGDYGYTF
15	TRBV5-8	-	TRBJ1-1	-	TGTGCCAGCAGCTCCTTGGACAGCGCGGACACTGAAGCTTTCTTT	CASSSLDSADTEAFF